What follows is one T cell receptor (beta chain) and its context. What it binds is unknown. At one end, the junction sequence differs from germline, possibly due to a read error. One entry per CDR3 protein, called by TCRdb with MiXCR from the 5' RACE reads. Among some 1,600,000 distinct CDR3 sequences listed, roughly a third were seen once. This entry is derived from a study of identical twins. The germline V gene encodes CDR1 SGHTA and CDR2 FQGNSA. The length of the CDR3 is 13 residues. General study results and limits: Abundant beta clonotypes from cord blood had fewer insertions, unlike memory repertoires, which showed none. Analyses based on zero insertions could be partly confounded by invariant MAIT and iNKT cells. Cross-sectional statistical analysis was relied on for the conclusions, without the same donors being followed.

Among all donors, each was a healthy Caucasian. Input material: cord blood. The clonotype comes from a newborn girl in good health. The gene calls are TRBV7-2 and TRBJ2-7; D may be TRBD1 (6 bases). The CDR3 sequence is CAGSSQGKYEQYF. As DNA, the CDR3 is TGTGCCGGCAGCTCCCAGGGGAAATACGAGCAGTACTTC.